This T cell receptor beta chain appears in the sequencing data of a study of shared clonotypes between healthy human individuals. Study at large: Donors consisted of two women and a few men between 18 and 49. Each donor's CD4 naive and CD4 memory cells filled three plates apiece, CD8 naive two, and CD8 memory one.

Genomic DNA per cell subset filled all wells of several immunoSEQ plates. Some clones are missing from TCRdb's copy, which holds only in-frame ones; the method was immunoSEQ multiplex PCR. Among 2 million to 2.5 million clones listed, 85% to 95% were seen once. V lost 3 bases, J lost 4 bases, and 7 bases stayed unmatched. This CDR3 spans 15 amino acids. CDR1 and CDR2 from the germline V gene are SGHAT and FQNNGV. Donors comprised only Caucasian adults living in Nashville, Tennessee. The clonotype was recovered from a man between 18 and 35 years old in good health. This chain joins TRBV11-2 and TRBJ2-7; 9 bases map to TRBD1. The specimen was naive CD4+ T cells sorted from blood. Subset given: CD45RA+ positively selected. The DNA for the CDR3 is TGTGCCAGCAGCTTGGTACAGGGGGCGGCGTACGAGCAGTACTTC. This translates into CASSLVQGAAYEQYF.